The T cell receptor (beta chain) described here comes from a study of ipilimumab plus nivolumab after autologous stem cell transplantation. For the study at large: The myeloma cohort included high-risk transplant-naive patients and patients relapsing within 3 years of a first autologous transplant.

Checkpoint therapy with ipilimumab 1 mg/kg began 14 to 28 days after transplant. This table comes from immunoSEQ multiplex PCR, and its TCRdb copy is limited to in-frame clones, with some not included. The table includes tens of thousands of clones, around 93% detected once. The count of this clone is one. In germline, CDR1 is SEHNR, CDR2 FQNEAQ (reference sequence). The V gene lost 2 bases and the J gene lost 3 bases, with 3 bases spanning the gap. This CDR3 has 12 amino acids. The chain recombines TRBV7-9 with TRBJ2-3; D not certain. This receptor was taken from a male donor with multiple myeloma. The sample was PBMCs, taken in a trial of ipilimumab plus nivolumab as post-transplant consolidation. The CDR3 DNA follows: TGTGCCAGCAGCTTAATGACAGATACGCAGTATTTT. Residues: CASSLMTDTQYF.